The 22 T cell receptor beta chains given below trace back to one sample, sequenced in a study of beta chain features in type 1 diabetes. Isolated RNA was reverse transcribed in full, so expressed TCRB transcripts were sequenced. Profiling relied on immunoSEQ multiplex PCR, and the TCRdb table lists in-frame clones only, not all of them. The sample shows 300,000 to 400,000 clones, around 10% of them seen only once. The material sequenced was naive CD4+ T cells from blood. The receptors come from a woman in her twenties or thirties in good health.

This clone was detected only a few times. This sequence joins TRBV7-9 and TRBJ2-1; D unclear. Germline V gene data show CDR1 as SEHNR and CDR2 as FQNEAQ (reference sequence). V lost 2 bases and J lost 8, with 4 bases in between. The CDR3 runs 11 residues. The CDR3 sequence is CASSLFDEQFF. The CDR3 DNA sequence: TGTGCCAGCAGCTTATTCGATGAGCAGTTCTTC.

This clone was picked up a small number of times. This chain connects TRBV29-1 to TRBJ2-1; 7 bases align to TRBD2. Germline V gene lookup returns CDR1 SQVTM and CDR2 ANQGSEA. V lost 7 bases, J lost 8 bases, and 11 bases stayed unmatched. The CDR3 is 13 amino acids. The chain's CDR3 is CSAQTSGIDEQFF. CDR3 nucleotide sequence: TGCAGCGCCCAGACCAGCGGGATCGATGAGCAGTTCTTC.

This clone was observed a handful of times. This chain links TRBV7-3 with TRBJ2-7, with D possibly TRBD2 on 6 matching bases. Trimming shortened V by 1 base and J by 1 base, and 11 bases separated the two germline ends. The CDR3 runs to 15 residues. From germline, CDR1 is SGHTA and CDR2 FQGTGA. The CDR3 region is CASSLNGGISYEQYF. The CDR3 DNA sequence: TGTGCCAGCAGCTTAAATGGCGGGATATCCTACGAGCAGTACTTC.

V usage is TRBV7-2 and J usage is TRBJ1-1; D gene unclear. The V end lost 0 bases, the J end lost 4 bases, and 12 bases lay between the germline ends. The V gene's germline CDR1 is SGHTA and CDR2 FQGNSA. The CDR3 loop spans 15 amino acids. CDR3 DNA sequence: TGTGCCAGCAGCTTAGCGCCCGGGCGGGGCACTGAAGCTTTCTTT. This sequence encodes CASSLAPGRGTEAFF.

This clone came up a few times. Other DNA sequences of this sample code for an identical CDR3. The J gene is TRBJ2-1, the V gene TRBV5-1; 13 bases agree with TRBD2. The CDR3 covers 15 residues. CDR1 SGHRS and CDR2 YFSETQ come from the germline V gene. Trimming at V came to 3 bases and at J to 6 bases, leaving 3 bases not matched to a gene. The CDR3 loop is CASSSLAGGPNEQFF. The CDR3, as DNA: TGCGCCAGCAGCTCACTAGCGGGAGGGCCCAATGAGCAGTTCTTC.

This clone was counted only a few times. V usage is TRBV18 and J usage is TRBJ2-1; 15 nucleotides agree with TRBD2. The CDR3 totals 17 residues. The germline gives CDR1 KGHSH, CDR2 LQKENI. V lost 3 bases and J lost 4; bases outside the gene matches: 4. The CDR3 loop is CASSPEGLAGGYNEQFF. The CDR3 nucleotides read TGTGCCAGCTCACCGGAGGGACTAGCGGGAGGTTACAATGAGCAGTTCTTC.

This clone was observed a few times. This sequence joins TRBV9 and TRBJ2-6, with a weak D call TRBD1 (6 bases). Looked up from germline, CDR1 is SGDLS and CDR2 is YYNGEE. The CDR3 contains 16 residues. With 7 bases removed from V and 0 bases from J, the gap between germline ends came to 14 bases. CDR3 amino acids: CASGEPQGSGANVLTF. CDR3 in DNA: TGTGCCAGCGGAGAACCACAGGGCTCTGGGGCCAACGTCCTGACTTTC.

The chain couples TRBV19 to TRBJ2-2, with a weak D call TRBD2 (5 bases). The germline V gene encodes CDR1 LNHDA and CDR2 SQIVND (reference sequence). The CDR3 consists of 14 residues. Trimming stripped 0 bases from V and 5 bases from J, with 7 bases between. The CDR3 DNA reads TGTGCCAGTAGTATAGATCGGGGAACCGGGGAGCTGTTTTTT. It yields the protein CASSIDRGTGELFF.

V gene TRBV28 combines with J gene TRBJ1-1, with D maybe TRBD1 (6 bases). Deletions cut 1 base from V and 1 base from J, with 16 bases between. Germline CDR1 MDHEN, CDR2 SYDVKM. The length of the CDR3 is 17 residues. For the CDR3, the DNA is TGTGCCAGCAGTTTATCTTCAGGGGCCGGAGAGAACACTGAAGCTTTCTTT. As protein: CASSLSSGAGENTEAFF.

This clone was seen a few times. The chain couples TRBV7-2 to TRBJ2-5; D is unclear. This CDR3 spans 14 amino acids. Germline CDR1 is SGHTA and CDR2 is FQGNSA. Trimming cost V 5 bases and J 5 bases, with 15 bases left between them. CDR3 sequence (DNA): TGTGCCAGCAGCCAACGGCCCCCCGGGGAGACCCAGTACTTC. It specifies CASSQRPPGETQYF.

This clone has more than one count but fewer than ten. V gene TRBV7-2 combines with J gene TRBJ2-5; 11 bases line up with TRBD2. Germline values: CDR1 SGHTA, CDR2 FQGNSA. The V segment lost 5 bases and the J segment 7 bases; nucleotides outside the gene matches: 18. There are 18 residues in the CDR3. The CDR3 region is CASSQDILAGVKRGTQYF. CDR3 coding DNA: TGTGCCAGCAGCCAAGACATACTAGCGGGAGTAAAAAGGGGGACCCAGTACTTC.

CDR3 in amino acids: CASSPHAPGTGELFF. The CDR3 DNA is TGTGCCAGCAGCCCTCATGCCCCGGGCACCGGGGAGCTGTTTTTT. The chain recombines TRBV7-3 with TRBJ2-2; D gene unclear. In germline, CDR1 is SGHTA, CDR2 FQGTGA. This CDR3 region has 15 residues. V was clipped by 5 bases and J by 4 bases, with 14 bases between them.

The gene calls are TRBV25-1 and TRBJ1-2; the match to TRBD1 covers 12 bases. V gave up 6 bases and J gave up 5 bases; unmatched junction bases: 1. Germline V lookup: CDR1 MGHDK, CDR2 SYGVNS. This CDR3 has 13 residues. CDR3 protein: CASRGQGAYGYTF. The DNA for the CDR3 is TGTGCCAGCAGGGGACAGGGGGCGTATGGCTACACCTTC.

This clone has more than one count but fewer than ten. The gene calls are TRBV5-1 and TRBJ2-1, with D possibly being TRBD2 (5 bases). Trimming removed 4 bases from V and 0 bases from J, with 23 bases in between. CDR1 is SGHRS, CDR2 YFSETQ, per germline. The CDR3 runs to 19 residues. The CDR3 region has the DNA TGCGCCAGCAGCCGCGCCAGGACTGGGTCTGTCAGCTCCTACAATGAGCAGTTCTTC. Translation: CASSRARTGSVSSYNEQFF.

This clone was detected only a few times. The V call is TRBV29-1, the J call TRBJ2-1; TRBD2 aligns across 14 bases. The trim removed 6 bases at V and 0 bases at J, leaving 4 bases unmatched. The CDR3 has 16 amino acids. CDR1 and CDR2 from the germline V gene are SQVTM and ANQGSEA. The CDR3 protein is CSVTSGRASSYNEQFF. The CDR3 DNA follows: TGCAGCGTGACTAGCGGGAGGGCTAGCTCCTACAATGAGCAGTTCTTC.

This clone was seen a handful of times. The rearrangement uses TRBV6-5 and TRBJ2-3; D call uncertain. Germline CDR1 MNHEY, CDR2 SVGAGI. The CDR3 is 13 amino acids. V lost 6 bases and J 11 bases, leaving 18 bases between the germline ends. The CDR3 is CASRTTGLVQQYF. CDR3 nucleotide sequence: TGTGCCAGCAGGACGACTGGCCTAGTACAGCAGTATTTT.

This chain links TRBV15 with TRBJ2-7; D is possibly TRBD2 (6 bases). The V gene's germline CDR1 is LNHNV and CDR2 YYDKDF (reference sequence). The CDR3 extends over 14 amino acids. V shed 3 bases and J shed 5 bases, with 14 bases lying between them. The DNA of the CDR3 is TGTGCCACCAGCAGTAGCCCTACGGGGGACGAGCAGTACTTC. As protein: CATSSSPTGDEQYF.

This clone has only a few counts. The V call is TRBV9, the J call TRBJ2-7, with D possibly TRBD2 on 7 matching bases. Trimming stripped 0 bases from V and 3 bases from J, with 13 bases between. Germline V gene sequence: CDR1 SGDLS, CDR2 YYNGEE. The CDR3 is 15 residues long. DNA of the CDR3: TGTGCCAGCAGCGTAGCACAGGGAGGGGTCTACGAGCAGTACTTC. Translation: CASSVAQGGVYEQYF.

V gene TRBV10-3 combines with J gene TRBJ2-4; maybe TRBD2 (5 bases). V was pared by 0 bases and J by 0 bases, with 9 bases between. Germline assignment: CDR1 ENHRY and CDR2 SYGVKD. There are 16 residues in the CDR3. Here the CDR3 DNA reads TGTGCCATCAGTGAGTCAGCGGAGCTAGCCAAAAACATTCAGTACTTC. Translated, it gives CAISESAELAKNIQYF.

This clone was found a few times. The CDR3 DNA follows: TGCAGTGCTAGAGTATTTGACGAGCAGTACTTC. It specifies CSARVFDEQYF. The V gene is TRBV20-1, the J gene TRBJ2-7; no definite D call. The CDR3 covers 11 residues. V lost 1 base, J lost 5 bases, and 6 bases lay in between. The germline gives CDR1 DFQATT, CDR2 SNEGSKA (reference sequence).

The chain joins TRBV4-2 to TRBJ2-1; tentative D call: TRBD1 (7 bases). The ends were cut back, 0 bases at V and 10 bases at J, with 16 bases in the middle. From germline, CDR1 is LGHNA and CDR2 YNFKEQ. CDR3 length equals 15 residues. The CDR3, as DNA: TGTGCCAGCAGCCAAGAACTGGCAGGGGGGTGGGAGCAGTTCTTC. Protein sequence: CASSQELAGGWEQFF.

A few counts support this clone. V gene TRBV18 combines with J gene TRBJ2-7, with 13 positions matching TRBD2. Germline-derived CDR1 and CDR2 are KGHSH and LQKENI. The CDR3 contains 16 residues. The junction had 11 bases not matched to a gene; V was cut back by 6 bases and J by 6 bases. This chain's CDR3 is CASSPGLAGQWGEQYF. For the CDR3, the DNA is TGTGCCAGCTCCCCGGGACTAGCGGGGCAATGGGGCGAGCAGTACTTC.